This T cell receptor beta chain was profiled in a study of T cells after yellow fever vaccination (dated by TCRdb to the late 2010s). About the investigation overall: Libraries from fractions with low cell numbers were prepared with the SMART-Seq v4 Ultra Low Input RNA kit. To track T-cell clones before and after primary and booster YFV17D yellow fever vaccination, bulk TCR alpha and beta repertoires were sequenced longitudinally. Two healthy male donors, one aged 18 to 30 and one aged 30 to 39 years, were included in the cohort. Bulk PBMC replicates and cell subsets were isolated from blood drawn at multiple timepoints before and after both primary and secondary immunization.

From its cysteine to its phenylalanine, the CDR3 spans 13 amino acids. Just the 39-base CDR3 DNA is kept, in frame starting at base 1. TCR cDNA was made using 5'RACE template switching, a step that added a universal primer site and unique molecular identifiers. Priming of cDNA synthesis was performed from both the TCR alpha and TCR beta constant segments. Library amplification involved two PCR steps, and the second step added sample barcodes and sequencing adapters. Sequencing of the libraries was done on either Illumina HiSeq 2500 (2x100 bp) or NovaSeq (2x150 bp). Turning to the authors' computational methods: MIGEC handled demultiplexing of reads and collapsing into UMI consensus sequences, while MiXCR performed V(D)J alignment. Using edgeR on replicate PBMC samples, clonotypes were called vaccine-responding if FDR was below 0.01 and the log2 fold change was above 5 up to day 15. Each bulk clonotype received a CD4 or CD8 identity based on whether the sequenced CD4 or CD8 repertoire contained that clonotype at higher abundance. Through fastp at Q25 and MiXCR, TCRdb rebuilt clones from the public reads, retaining in-frame beta chains. Rows are unified per CDR3 protein, each entry keeping the most common DNA and genes. These V and J calls are TCRdb output, not the study's own analysis. The sample table holds about 160,000 distinct CDR3 sequences, of which under 7.5% were seen once. The top ten hold under 3% of the sample.

General study outcomes and caveats: Compared with the primary T-cell response, the secondary T-cell response was weaker but faster, peaking on day 5 rather than day 15. Most clones expanded after primary vaccination (96% of CD4 and approximately 90% of CD8) were re-detected after the booster, suggesting that broad memory maintenance occurred. Computational filtering was needed because FACS-sorted repertoires could contain abundant contaminating clonotypes from the bulk population. Because only two donors were included in the study, the extent to which the findings can be generalized is limited. A small fraction of clonotypes showed up in both the CD4 and CD8 compartments, probably as a result of convergent recombination.

This specimen's treatment or condition label, interpreted: live attenuated yellow fever vaccine strain. A standard Ficoll-Paque protocol was used to isolate PBMCs from peripheral blood. CD4 and CD8 T-cell fractions were isolated with Dynabeads CD4 and CD8 positive selection kits. TriZol was used to extract RNA from bulk PBMCs, CD4 and CD8 fractions, and dextramer-positive and dextramer-negative fractions. This clonotype has only a few counts. The antigen it recognizes is unknown. One base away there is no much larger clone; base qualities are not given. This clonotype originated in a man younger than 35 who received the YFV17D yellow fever vaccine. This chain joins TRBV21-1 to TRBJ2-1. TRBV21-1 is shown as a pseudogene. Sequences were derived from CD4+ T cells sorted from PBMCs, sampled around 5 days after the first yellow fever vaccination. The CDR3 corresponds to CASSKKKINEQFF. Here is the DNA: TGTGCCAGCAGCAAAAAAAAAATCAATGAGCAGTTCTTC.